This TCR beta chain was obtained from a study of shared clonotypes between healthy human individuals (dated by TCRdb to the early 2020s). With respect to the entire study: Three men and a couple of women, aged 18 to 49 years, made up the cohort. For each donor, CD4 naive and CD4 memory were each given three plates, CD8 naive was given two plates, and CD8 memory was given one plate. To estimate repertoire size and how much clonotype sharing occurs between individuals, the study deeply sequenced the blood TCR repertoires of about five healthy adults. Libraries were prepared and TCR repertoires were sequenced by different laboratories using diverse techniques, in order to increase sequencing depth and limit assay-specific biases. Per donor, leukapheresis produced somewhere between about 0.8 and 9.5 billion PBMCs.

General study outcomes and caveats: Sampling was restricted to blood, and TCR repertoires in tissue are likely to differ from TCR repertoires in blood. The genetic and exposure-history diversity represented was limited by the small number of donors. When four donors were compared, the shared fraction of clonotypes was 5% to 6.5% for naive CD4, around 3.6% for naive CD8, 2.3% for memory CD4, and around 0.4% for memory CD8. Incomplete sequencing was indicated by rarefaction of sorted-subset datasets, despite the large sequencing depth. Pairwise subsampling indicated that sequencing depth was expected to affect the degree of clonotype sharing among donors. Higher generation probabilities were observed for clonotypes shared by all four sorted-subset donors than for non-shared clonotypes. Naive subsets generally had larger estimated clonotype richness than memory subsets.

For this clone: Its target antigen remains unknown. No base quality information exists; no much larger clone differs at one position.

V gives up 6 bases and J gives up 3 bases, and the segment between their germline ends measures 10 bases. Including cysteine and phenylalanine, the CDR3 has 13 amino acids. Only CDR3 DNA is held: 39 bases, read in frame from base 1. The germline V gene (reference sequence) yields MNHEY for CDR1 and SMNVEV for CDR2. For the CD8 naive samples, CD45RO-negative cells were positively selected for CCR7, yielding a CD45RA+CCR7+ population from which TemRA cells were excluded. Donors were healthy HIV-negative adults with no recently reported acute infections or vaccinations. Every donor was a Caucasian adult residing in Nashville, Tennessee, USA. Blood was collected by leukapheresis, and PBMCs were isolated by Ficoll-Histopaque density gradient centrifugation and then cryopreserved in liquid nitrogen vapor phase. Analytical flow cytometry was used to check the purity and quantity of each magnetically sorted T cell population. Genomic DNA was isolated from each sorted fraction and quantified by UV absorbance on a Nanodrop 2000c.

Using the deep immunoSEQ assay, TCR CDR3 regions were amplified from genomic DNA by multiplex PCR. Extracted genomic DNA from each cell subset was distributed evenly across all wells of several immunoSEQ 96-well plates, and each plate was treated as a replicate. Each replicate PCR for sorted subsets received around 210 ng genomic DNA, equal to roughly 30,000 T cell genomes. Purified libraries were measured with a Qubit 3.0 fluorometer, size-checked on a Bioanalyzer 2100, and measured again with the KAPA Library Quantification kit. Every immunoSEQ 96-well plate was sequenced on a dedicated single-read 150-cycle Illumina NextSeq 550 flow cell. As for the original processing: Because the immunoSEQ output held only junctional sequences and lacked quality scores, the filtering could not match the filtering applied to full-length reads. Sequences were annotated with PyIR, a Python wrapper for IgBLAST v1.9, using IMGT germline references to assign V/J genes and CDR3. Reads with weak V/J assignments (E-value above 1e-6), missing CDR3, stop codons, out-of-frame junctions, or ambiguous translated residues were removed. V3J clonotypes were defined as sequences sharing the same inferred V gene, J gene, and CDR3 amino acid sequence. Percentage overlap between repertoires was computed as shared unique clonotypes divided by the size of the smaller repertoire. Repertoire richness was assessed with RTK rarefaction, the Chao1 estimator, and Recon v2.1 estimates of unobserved clonotypes. Generation probabilities were computed with OLGA for all TCRbeta clonotypes obtained by the gDNA method from several donors. TCRdb carries this immuneACCESS record with in-frame sequences only. Its versions omit some clonotypes, under half of them owing to an unresolved V gene in the studies checked, with the rest unexplained. That table is the source of V, J and clone size, and D and trimming were worked out from the DNA. In this sample the table shows around 650,000 clones, about 96% of which occur a single time. The top ten clones comprise approximately 0.12% of the sample.

The sequence was obtained from a woman aged 30 to 39 in good health. The sequence joins TRBV27 to TRBJ2-3, with the D gene not clear enough to name. Sequencing input: naive CD8+ T cells sorted from blood. Explained via the paper, the cell subset or site label denotes: CD45RA+CCR7+. CDR3 sequence: CASSPLGTDTQYF. The nucleotides read TGTGCCAGCAGCCCCTTGGGGACAGATACGCAGTATTTT.